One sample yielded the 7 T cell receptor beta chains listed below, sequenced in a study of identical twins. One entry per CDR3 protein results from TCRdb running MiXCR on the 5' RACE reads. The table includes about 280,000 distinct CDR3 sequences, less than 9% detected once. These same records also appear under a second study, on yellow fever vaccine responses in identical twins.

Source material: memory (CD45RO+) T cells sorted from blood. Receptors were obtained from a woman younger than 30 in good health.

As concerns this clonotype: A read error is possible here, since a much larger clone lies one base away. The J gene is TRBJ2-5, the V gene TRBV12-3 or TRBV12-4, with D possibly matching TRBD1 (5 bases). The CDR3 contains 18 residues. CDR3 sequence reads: CTSRTTARGPNTQETQYF. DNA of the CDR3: TGTACCAGCAGGACAACAGCTAGGGGCCCCAATACTCAAGAGACCCAGTACTTC.

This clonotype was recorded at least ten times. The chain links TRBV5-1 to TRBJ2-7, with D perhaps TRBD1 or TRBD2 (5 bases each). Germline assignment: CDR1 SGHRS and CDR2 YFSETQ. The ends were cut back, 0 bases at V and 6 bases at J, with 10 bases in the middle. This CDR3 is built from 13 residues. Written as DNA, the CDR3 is TGCGCCAGCAGCTTGGCCCCAGGGAGCGAGCAGTACTTC. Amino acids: CASSLAPGSEQYF.

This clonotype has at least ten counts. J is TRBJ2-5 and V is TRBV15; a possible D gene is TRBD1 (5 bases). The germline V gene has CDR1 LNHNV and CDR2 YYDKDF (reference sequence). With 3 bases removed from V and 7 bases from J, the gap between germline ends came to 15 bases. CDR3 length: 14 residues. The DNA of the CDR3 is TGTGCCACCAGCAGTGTGGGGCGGATCGGGACCCAGTACTTC. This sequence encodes CATSSVGRIGTQYF.

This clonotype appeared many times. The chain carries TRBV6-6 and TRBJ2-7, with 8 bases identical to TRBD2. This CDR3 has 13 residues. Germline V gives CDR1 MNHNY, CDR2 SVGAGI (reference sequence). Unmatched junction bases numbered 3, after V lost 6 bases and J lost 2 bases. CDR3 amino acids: CASRRGEAYEQYF. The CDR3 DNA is TGTGCCAGCAGGCGGGGGGAGGCCTACGAGCAGTACTTC.

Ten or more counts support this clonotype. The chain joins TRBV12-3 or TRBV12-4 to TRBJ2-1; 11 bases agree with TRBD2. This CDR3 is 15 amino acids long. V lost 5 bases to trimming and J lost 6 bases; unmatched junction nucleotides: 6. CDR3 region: CASSQLAGAINEQFF. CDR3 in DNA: TGTGCCAGCAGTCAACTAGCGGGAGCGATCAATGAGCAGTTCTTC.

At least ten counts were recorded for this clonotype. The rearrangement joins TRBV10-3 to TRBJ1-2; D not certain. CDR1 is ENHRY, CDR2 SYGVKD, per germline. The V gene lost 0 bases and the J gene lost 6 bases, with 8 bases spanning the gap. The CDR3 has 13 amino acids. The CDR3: CAISESAENGYTF. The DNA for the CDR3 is TGTGCCATCAGTGAGTCTGCCGAGAATGGCTACACCTTC.

The CDR3 DNA sequence: TGTGCCAGCAGTTTATCGAGCCCCAAGGAGACCCAGTACTTC. Protein product: CASSLSSPKETQYF. This chain uses TRBV27 with TRBJ2-5; no firm D call. The germline V gene has CDR1 MNHEY and CDR2 SMNVEV (reference sequence). The CDR3 has 14 residues. Trimming removed 0 bases from V and 5 bases from J, with 10 bases in between.